This entry concerns a single TCR beta chain. This clonotype was found many times. Which antigen it targets is not known. No base-level quality is on record; no much larger clone is a single base apart. The CDR3 holds 13 amino acids from the cysteine to the phenylalanine. Left in the record is the CDR3 DNA by itself, 39 bases read in frame from the first base. Between the V and J ends, shortened by 0 bases and 5 bases respectively, the junction contains 7 bases. CDR1 and CDR2 were assigned from the germline V gene as LGHNA and YSLEER. This specimen comes from a study of T cells after yellow fever vaccination (dated by TCRdb to the late 2010s). Context from the whole study: The SMART-Seq v4 Ultra Low Input RNA kit was used to prepare libraries from fractions with low cell numbers. Two healthy male donors, one aged 18 to 30 and one aged 30 to 40 years, made up the cohort. Blood samples were taken at several timepoints before and after primary and secondary immunization, and bulk PBMC replicates and cell subsets were isolated. Bulk TCR alpha and beta repertoires were sequenced longitudinally to track T-cell clones before and after primary and booster YFV17D yellow fever vaccination.

What the research found in general, with its limitations: After the booster, most clones that had expanded after primary vaccination were detected again (nearly 98% of CD4 and about 88% of CD8), suggesting broad maintenance of memory. Because the study included only a couple of donors, the extent to which the findings can be generalized is limited. Compared with the primary T-cell response, the secondary T-cell response was weaker but faster, peaking on day 5 rather than day 15. Computational filtering was required because FACS-sorted repertoires could contain abundant contaminating clonotypes from the bulk population. A small share of clonotypes occurred in both CD4 and CD8 compartments, likely arising from convergent recombination.

The sample's treatment or condition label is to be understood as: live attenuated yellow fever vaccine strain. A standard Ficoll-Paque protocol was used to isolate PBMCs from peripheral blood. CD4 and CD8 T-cell fractions were isolated with Dynabeads CD4 and CD8 positive selection kits. TriZol was used to extract RNA from bulk PBMCs, CD4 and CD8 fractions, and dextramer-positive and dextramer-negative fractions. TCR cDNA was synthesized by 5'RACE template switching, through which a universal primer site and unique molecular identifiers were introduced. Priming of cDNA synthesis was performed from both the TCR alpha and TCR beta constant segments. Library amplification used two PCR steps, and the second PCR step added sample barcodes and sequencing adapters. Sequencing of the libraries was done on either Illumina HiSeq 2500 (2x100 bp) or NovaSeq (2x150 bp). Concerning the study's data processing: Reads were demultiplexed and collapsed into UMI consensus sequences with MIGEC, and V(D)J alignment was performed with MiXCR. Clonotypes responding to the vaccine were identified with edgeR on replicate PBMC samples, with the criteria of FDR below 0.01 and a log2 fold change above 5 up to day 15. Each bulk clonotype was labeled CD4 or CD8 based on which sequenced repertoire, CD4 or CD8, contained the clonotype at higher abundance. The public sequencing data were trimmed at Q25 with fastp and processed into clonotypes with MiXCR by TCRdb, which kept only in-frame beta chains. When rows share a CDR3 protein, they turn into one entry using the most common DNA and genes. The V and J calls were not made by the authors but by TCRdb's processing. Across this sample there are around 120,000 distinct CDR3 sequences, with 7.2% seen only once. The ten most abundant clones make up approximately 3% of the sample.

In this chain, TRBV4-3 is recombined with TRBJ1-1, and the D gene may be TRBD1, 5 bases matching. The sample in question was CD4+ T cells sorted from PBMCs, obtained approximately 40 days after the first yellow fever vaccination. This sequence was found in a man between 18 and 29 years old who received the YFV17D yellow fever vaccine. The nucleotide sequence reads TGCGCCAGCAGCCAAGAGGCAGGGACTGAAGCTTTCTTT. Translated, this gives CASSQEAGTEAFF.